A selection of T cell receptor beta chains follows, all from one sample in a study of shared clonotypes between healthy human individuals. The data were produced by immunoSEQ multiplex PCR, yet TCRdb's version contains in-frame clones alone and is incomplete. The sample yields about 380,000 clones, just over 95% seen once. The sequencing input was memory CD8+ T cells sorted from blood. The receptors were sampled from a man aged 25-45 years in good health. Both conserved end residues are part of each CDR3. Each record gives: J gene, clone size, D gene, CDR3 length, V gene, CDR3 DNA, CDR3 protein. The D gene is left open where the match is weak. Some rows mark clone size as missing; the rest say once, few, many or name a class of expanded clone.

>TRBJ2-3|-|TRBD2|17|TRBV4-1
TGCGCCAGCAGCCAAGGAATAGCGGGAGGCTACACAGATACGCAGTATTTT
CASSQGIAGGYTDTQYF
>TRBJ1-5|once|-|15|TRBV28
TGTGCCAGCATCCTAGGGTGGGGGATGAAGCAGCCCCAGCATTTT
CASILGWGMKQPQHF
>TRBJ2-7|-|-|14|TRBV7-9
TGTGCCAGCAGCTTATCGGGGTCCTCCTACGAGCAGTACTTC
CASSLSGSSYEQYF
>TRBJ1-6|once|-|15|TRBV7-8
TGTGCCAGCAGCTTAGAAGTCTACCCTAATTCACCCCTCCACTTT
CASSLEVYPNSPLHF
>TRBJ2-7|-|TRBD2|20|TRBV27
TGTGCCAGCAGTCTAGGGCCGGGACTAGCGGGAGCGGAGAGGGCCTACGAGCAGTACTTC
CASSLGPGLAGAERAYEQYF
>TRBJ2-2|once|-|11|TRBV20-1
TGCAGTGCTGAGACAGGCTGGGAGCTGTTTTTT
CSAETGWELFF
>TRBJ2-3|once|-|13|TRBV6-5
TGTGCCAGCAGTACCCTTCTAGCAGATACGCAGTATTTT
CASSTLLADTQYF
>TRBJ2-1|-|TRBD2|14|TRBV4-1
TGCGCCAGCAGCCAAGAAGGACTAGTACATGAGCAGTTCTTC
CASSQEGLVHEQFF
>TRBJ2-7|once|-|13|TRBV7-2
TGTGCCAGCAGCTTGTATGAGGCAGATAAGCAGTACTTC
CASSLYEADKQYF
>TRBJ1-2|-|-|14|TRBV5-1
TGCGCCAGCAGCCCCACAACCTCTAACTATGGCTACACCTTC
CASSPTTSNYGYTF
>TRBJ2-2|-|-|15|TRBV25-1
TGTGCCAGCAGTTCTTCCCTGGGGAACACCGGGGAGCTGTTTTTT
CASSSSLGNTGELFF
>TRBJ2-2|-|-|14|TRBV5-1
TGCGCCAGCAGCTTGGCCTCAAACACCGGGGAGCTGTTTTTT
CASSLASNTGELFF
>TRBJ2-7|-|-|15|TRBV6-5
TGTGCCAGCAGTTTCCGGCTAGCGCCCCTCTACGAGCAGTACTTC
CASSFRLAPLYEQYF
>TRBJ1-5|-|-|12|TRBV10-3
TGTGCCATCAGTGAGAATAATCAGCCCCAGCATTTT
CAISENNQPQHF
>TRBJ1-5|-|TRBD1|18|TRBV15
TGTGCCACCAGCAGAGATCCAGGGGGAGGTCGAAGCAATCAGCCCCAGCATTTT
CATSRDPGGGRSNQPQHF
>TRBJ1-2|-|-|14|TRBV25-1
TGTGCCAGCAGTGAATATGGACAGATTTATGGCTACACCTTC
CASSEYGQIYGYTF
>TRBJ2-2|-|-|16|TRBV21-1
TGTGCCAGCAGCAAAGTGTCCATCGGAACCACCGGGGAGCTGTTTTTT
CASSKVSIGTTGELFF
>TRBJ2-7|-|-|13|TRBV11-1
TGTGCCAGCAGCTTAGCGCGAGCCCACGAGCAGTACTTC
CASSLARAHEQYF
>TRBJ2-1|once|TRBD2|14|TRBV29-1
TGCAGCGTCTTAGCGGGCCGCCCGGGCAATGAGCAGTTCTTC
CSVLAGRPGNEQFF
>TRBJ2-1|-|TRBD2|17|TRBV14
TGTGCCAGCAGCCAAGTAAGGGGCGGGAGGGCGCCCTATGAGCAGTTCTTC
CASSQVRGGRAPYEQFF
>TRBJ1-2|-|-|15|TRBV6-1
TGTGCCAGCAGTACGCGACCGGGGACGTTCTATGGCTACACCTTC
CASSTRPGTFYGYTF
>TRBJ2-3|-|TRBD2|17|TRBV5-4
TGTGCCAGCAGCCATATAGGACTAGCGGGAGTAACAGATACGCAGTATTTT
CASSHIGLAGVTDTQYF
>TRBJ1-2|-|TRBD1|14|TRBV13
TGTGCCAGCAGGTACCGGGACAGGGGGAACGGCTACACCTTC
CASRYRDRGNGYTF
>TRBJ2-2|-|-|13|TRBV6-5
TGTGCCAGCAGTGGAGGGACCACCGGGGAGCTGTTTTTT
CASSGGTTGELFF
>TRBJ2-2|-|TRBD2|12|TRBV28
TGTGCCAGCGGAGCGGGAACCGGGGAGCTGTTTTTT
CASGAGTGELFF
>TRBJ2-7|-|-|12|TRBV30
TGTGCCTGGAGCCCTACCCGTTACGAGCAGTACTTC
CAWSPTRYEQYF
>TRBJ2-3|-|TRBD1|14|TRBV23-1
TGCGCCAGCGGGGACAGGGGATTCACAGATACGCAGTATTTT
CASGDRGFTDTQYF
>TRBJ1-5|-|-|15|TRBV19
TGTGCCAGTAGGTACAGCTACCTCAGCAATCAGCCCCAGCATTTT
CASRYSYLSNQPQHF
>TRBJ1-5|once|-|15|TRBV5-1
TGCGCCAGCAGCTTGGGGACAAATAGCAATCAGCCCCAGCATTTT
CASSLGTNSNQPQHF
>TRBJ1-5|-|-|14|TRBV6-1
TGTGCCAGCAGTGAAGGGAGAGGGGGGCAGCCCCAGCATTTT
CASSEGRGGQPQHF
>TRBJ2-2|-|-|14|TRBV28
TGTGCCAGCAGATCTCGGGGCCACACCGGGGAGCTGTTTTTT
CASRSRGHTGELFF
>TRBJ2-3|-|TRBD1|14|TRBV30
TGTGCCTGGAGTCCAGGACAGGGCACAGATACGCAGTATTTT
CAWSPGQGTDTQYF
>TRBJ1-2|-|-|14|TRBV28
TGTGCCAGCAGTTTTTATCGGACAGTGCGAGGCTACACCTTC
CASSFYRTVRGYTF
>TRBJ1-5|-|TRBD1|15|TRBV13
TGTGCCAGCAGCTTGGGGACAGGGGGAGGTCAGCCCCAGCATTTT
CASSLGTGGGQPQHF
>TRBJ2-1|-|-|15|TRBV29-1
TGCAGCGCCCGCTTGATGTTGGTGGGGGTTAATGAGCAGTTCTTC
CSARLMLVGVNEQFF
>TRBJ2-4|-|TRBD2|18|TRBV5-1
TGCGCCAGCAGCTCCGGGACTAGCGGGAGGGTTACCAAAAACATTCAGTACTTC
CASSSGTSGRVTKNIQYF
>TRBJ1-1|-|TRBD1|13|TRBV5-1
TGCGCCAGCGTCGGACAGGGGGCGACTGAAGCTTTCTTT
CASVGQGATEAFF
>TRBJ2-7|-|-|16|TRBV6-1
TGTGCCAGCAGTGAAGCGCCGGACAGCAGCTCCTACGAGCAGTACTTC
CASSEAPDSSSYEQYF
>TRBJ2-1|-|-|14|TRBV9
TGTGCCAGCAGCGTAGCCCTAGTATTCAATGAGCAGTTCTTC
CASSVALVFNEQFF
>TRBJ1-4|-|TRBD1|13|TRBV2
TGTGCCACCGTTCGGGACAGGGATGAAAAACTGTTTTTT
CATVRDRDEKLFF
>TRBJ1-5|-|TRBD1|18|TRBV9
TGTGCCAGCAGCCTCAGGGGGCGATTAAGGTATAGCAATCAGCCCCAGCATTTT
CASSLRGRLRYSNQPQHF
>TRBJ1-1|-|TRBD1|16|TRBV28
TGTGCCAGCAGGGAGGACAGGCCCTTGGGGTACACTGAAGCTTTCTTT
CASREDRPLGYTEAFF
>TRBJ1-2|once|-|14|TRBV2
TGTGCCAGCAGTGAAGAGGGAGGAAACTATGGCTACACCTTC
CASSEEGGNYGYTF
>TRBJ2-7|once|-|14|TRBV10-3
TGTGCCATCAGGGCAGGTAAAAGCTCCTACGAGCAGTACTTC
CAIRAGKSSYEQYF
>TRBJ1-3|-|-|16|TRBV5-4
TGTGCCAGCAGCCCCCTTCGGAGAGGCCCTGGAAACACCATATATTTT
CASSPLRRGPGNTIYF
>TRBJ2-7|-|-|12|TRBV19
TGTGCCAGTAGTCCTGATGCCTACGAGCAGTACTTC
CASSPDAYEQYF
>TRBJ2-5|-|TRBD2|15|TRBV5-1
TGCGCCAGCAGCTTAGGACTAGCGGGGGAAGAGACCCAGTACTTC
CASSLGLAGEETQYF
>TRBJ2-3|-|TRBD2|15|TRBV4-1
TGCGCCAGCAGCGCAGGGACTAGCTGGGCAGATACGCAGTATTTT
CASSAGTSWADTQYF
>TRBJ2-2|-|TRBD2|16|TRBV28
TGTGCCAGCAGTTTCACTAGCGGGAGGGTCGGCGGGGAGCTGTTTTTT
CASSFTSGRVGGELFF
>TRBJ1-5|-|TRBD1|14|TRBV7-2
TGTGCCAGCAGCCTGAGGGGGCAAGATCAGCCCCAGCATTTT
CASSLRGQDQPQHF
>TRBJ2-1|-|-|16|TRBV7-9
TGTGCCAGCAGCTTAGCGGGGTCCGGGGCCTACAATGAGCAGTTCTTC
CASSLAGSGAYNEQFF
>TRBJ2-3|-|TRBD1|14|TRBV5-8
TGTGCCAGCAGCATCGGACAGGGCACAGATACGCAGTATTTT
CASSIGQGTDTQYF
>TRBJ1-1|-|-|17|TRBV4-2
TGTGCCAGCAGCCAAGATCTGGACGGAAGAATGAACACTGAAGCTTTCTTT
CASSQDLDGRMNTEAFF
>TRBJ2-2|-|-|11|TRBV27
TGTGCCACCCGTTGGGGCGGGGAGCTGTTTTTT
CATRWGGELFF
>TRBJ2-3|-|TRBD2|15|TRBV5-1
TGCGCCAGCAGTATAGCGGGAACTAGCACAGATACGCAGTATTTT
CASSIAGTSTDTQYF
>TRBJ2-7|-|-|14|TRBV6-5
TGTGCCAGCAGTTACTCGTCTTTGGGAGACGAGCAGTACTTC
CASSYSSLGDEQYF
>TRBJ2-3|-|-|13|TRBV5-6
TGTGCCAGCAGCTTACTAGCCACAGATACGCAGTATTTT
CASSLLATDTQYF